This TCR beta chain was documented in a study of human T cells and chemical hapten exposure. MiXCR, applied by TCRdb to the RACE reads, yields one record per CDR3 protein. The data show approximately 87,000 distinct CDR3 sequences, about 10% seen once. This CDR3 is built from 14 residues. V was pared by 4 bases and J by 2 bases, with 3 bases of the junction left unmatched. Time point here: patch test 2, 6 weeks after DPC sensitization. The treatment is: therapeutic diphenylcyclopropenone sensitization with weekly scalp DPC. The starting material was whole blood, obtained in connection with sensitization to the hapten diphenylcyclopropenone (DPC). The V and J genes are TRBV12-3 or TRBV12-4 and TRBJ2-7; 9 bases align to TRBD1. The TCR was taken from a woman in her thirties or forties with alopecia areata. Some clones in this sample may be carry-over from other donors' samples. The CDR3 reads CASSWGQGPYEQYF. CDR3 nucleotide sequence: TGTGCCAGCAGTTGGGGACAGGGACCCTACGAGCAGTACTTC.